This T cell receptor (beta chain) was sequenced for a study of blood T cell repertoires in COVID-19. Study-level background: Nucleic acid was either cDNA or gDNA, and it came from T cells, B-cell-depleted T cells, or PBMCs.

The CDR3 is 15 residues long. J was trimmed by 2 bases and V by 4 bases; bases with no gene match: 7. The germline V gene has CDR1 MDHEN and CDR2 SYDVKM. Original analysis: Amplified reference gene primers provided the basis for estimating nucleated cell counts. Profiling relied on immunoSEQ multiplex PCR, and the TCRdb table lists in-frame clones only, not all of them. V and J calls and clone size are copied from that table; D and trimming were computed from the DNA. The data contain hundreds of thousands of clones, about nine tenths of them singletons. This chain uses TRBV28 with TRBJ2-7, with 8 bases that match TRBD1. What was sequenced was PBMCs or T cells enriched from blood (not recorded which). The TCR sequence derives from a woman between 35 and 50 years old who had recovered from COVID-19. CDR3 region: CASSSGQGVPYEQYF. CDR3 in DNA: TGTGCCAGCAGTTCCGGACAGGGTGTTCCCTACGAGCAGTACTTC.